This TCR beta chain was sequenced during a study of cytomegalovirus exposure and HLA in healthy donors. Study-wide results and caveats: An apparent linkage of common viral pathogens to several of the most significant clusters emerged in a later analysis.

A note on this clone: The target antigen is unknown.

Vbeta (60) and Jbeta (13) primers were used in the PCR. The table came from immunoSEQ multiplex PCR; TCRdb's copy has only in-frame clones and leaves some out. Here the sample spans roughly 150,000 clones, 70% to 85% being singletons. V dropped 6 bases and J dropped 4; count of bases not matched to a gene: 10. The CDR3 is 16 residues long. CDR1 and CDR2 from the germline V gene are ENHRY and SYGVKD. The chain couples TRBV10-3 to TRBJ2-2; 8 bases are a match to TRBD2. The TCR was taken from a male donor in good health and CMV-seronegative. Material: PBMCs. The CDR3 DNA is TGTGCCATCAGCCTACTAGCGGAAGTCGGCACCGGGGAGCTGTTTTTT. This sequence encodes CAISLLAEVGTGELFF.